A selection of T cell receptor beta chains follows, all from one sample in a study of cytomegalovirus exposure and HLA in healthy donors. Measured with immunoSEQ multiplex PCR; TCRdb has only the in-frame clones, and not every one. Here the sample spans some 32,000 clones, approximately 87% being singletons. Sequences were obtained from PBMCs. The source of these receptors is a boy between 10 and 17 years old in good health and CMV-seronegative. Both conserved end residues are trimmed from each CDR3.

v_gene,j_gene,CDR3aa
TRBV25-1,TRBJ2-2,ASSEHRVAGELF
TRBV5-6,TRBJ1-4,ASSGDRGGNEKLF
TRBV27,TRBJ2-2,ASSTDRGRGTGELF
TRBV11-2,TRBJ2-7,ASSPRIGDEQY
TRBV5-1,TRBJ2-3,ASRSDFGEDTQY
TRBV5-6,TRBJ2-3,ASSEGGDTQY
TRBV6-5,TRBJ2-7,ASSYSAGLSYEQY
TRBV29-1,TRBJ1-4,SVETGGKLF
TRBV18,TRBJ2-7,ASSPPRTVNEQY
TRBV6-4,TRBJ2-1,ASSDAGGEGYNEQF
TRBV18,TRBJ2-3,ASSPPRQGFTDTQY
TRBV2,TRBJ2-1,ASTGLAGANEQF
TRBV18,TRBJ2-7,ASSPNRQTGDEQY
TRBV6-5,TRBJ2-7,ASSWDRGHEQY
TRBV15,TRBJ2-7,ATSRDRGSGGTYEQY
TRBV28,TRBJ1-4,ASSRGQGTTNEKLF
TRBV10-3,TRBJ1-2,AVSGTQGGYT
TRBV18,TRBJ2-7,ASSPQRAEQY
TRBV7-3,TRBJ2-3,ASSPQGRGAGDTQY
TRBV5-1,TRBJ1-2,ASSLETDYGYT
TRBV2,TRBJ2-7,AGLDGASGDIEQY
TRBV27,TRBJ2-7,ASSLAGPRTSGYSYEQY
TRBV21-1,TRBJ1-4,ASSKSGRGGGGF
TRBV27,TRBJ1-1,ASSPVDRAEAF
TRBV5-6,TRBJ2-3,ASSSRRAGMVTDTQY
TRBV9,TRBJ2-5,ASSVESVGALGTQY
TRBV18,TRBJ1-1,ASSTAQGVNTEAF
TRBV6-4,TRBJ2-5,ASSEGEGETQY